Presented here are 22 T cell receptor beta chains from one specimen sequenced in a study of regulatory T cells. The primer mix had 52 TRBV and 13 TRBJ primers. Clones were sequenced by immunoSEQ multiplex PCR, and TCRdb holds only the in-frame ones, with some missing. This sample has approximately 15,000 clones, with more than 90% found just once. Sequenced sample: CD8+ T cells sorted from blood. These TCRs come from a person aged 18-29 years with CD3G deficiency.

The rearrangement joins TRBV27 to TRBJ1-1; 9 nucleotides line up with TRBD1. The germline CDR1 and CDR2 sequences are MNHEY and SMNVEV (reference sequence). The CDR3 contains 13 residues. V trimming: 5 bases; J trimming: 6 bases; junction bases outside the gene matches: 4. CDR3 bases: TGTGCCAGCAGTCCTGGGACAGGGCCTGAAGCTTTCTTT. Amino acids: CASSPGTGPEAFF.

This clone appeared once. V and J are TRBV4-3 and TRBJ1-6; no definite D call. V was cut by 1 base and J by 7 bases, with 14 bases left in between. The CDR3 has 16 amino acids. Germline lookup yields CDR1 LGHNA and CDR2 YSLEER. CDR3 in amino acids: CASSQVLAAGNSPLHF. The CDR3 DNA is TGCGCCAGCAGCCAAGTCCTTGCAGCGGGAAATTCACCCCTCCACTTT.

This clone has only one observation. This chain links TRBV5-4 with TRBJ1-4, with D perhaps TRBD1 (6 bases). Deletions cut 2 bases from V and 8 bases from J, with 16 bases between. Looked up from germline, CDR1 is SGHNT and CDR2 is YYREEE (reference sequence). The CDR3 has 15 residues. DNA of the CDR3: TGTGCCAGCAGCTTTATTTTCCTTACAGGGGAAAAACTGTTTTTT. This gives the protein CASSFIFLTGEKLFF.

This chain links TRBV7-8 with TRBJ1-2; D call uncertain. The CDR3 runs to 14 residues. Trimming left V 4 bases short and J 6 bases short, with 15 bases between. Germline CDR1 is SGHVS and CDR2 is FQNEAQ. The CDR3 DNA reads as TGTGCCAGCAGCTCTTCCGGGATCATACATGGCTACACCTTC. Amino acids: CASSSSGIIHGYTF.

The rearrangement uses TRBV6-1 and TRBJ1-5; D not resolved. Germline CDR1 MNHNS, CDR2 SASEGT. CDR3 length: 15 amino acids. The V end lost 8 bases, the J end lost 4 bases, and 18 bases lay between the germline ends. CDR3 region: CASHLAPDSNQPQHF. CDR3 coding DNA: TGTGCCAGCCATTTGGCGCCAGACTCAAATCAGCCCCAGCATTTT.

The chain combines TRBV6-5 with TRBJ2-3; D tentatively reads TRBD1 or TRBD2 (5 bases each). From germline, CDR1 is MNHEY and CDR2 SVGAGI. The V end lost 5 bases, the J end lost 0 bases, and 12 bases lay between the germline ends. This CDR3 spans 15 amino acids. In DNA form, the CDR3 reads TGTGCCAGCAGTATGGGGGACCCTAGCACAGATACGCAGTATTTT. This codes for CASSMGDPSTDTQYF.

The chain uses TRBV7-2 and TRBJ2-1; 8 nucleotides agree with TRBD1. The CDR3 has 13 residues. Trimming took 3 bases from V and 7 from J; bases not matched to a gene: 2. The germline gives CDR1 SGHTA, CDR2 FQGNSA. The CDR3 is CASSFGTGNEQFF. The DNA of the CDR3 is TGTGCCAGCAGCTTCGGGACAGGAAATGAGCAGTTCTTC.

The chain has TRBV9 and TRBJ1-3, with D unclear. This CDR3 has 16 amino acids. CDR1 is SGDLS, CDR2 YYNGEE, per germline. V was clipped by 0 bases and J by 3 bases, with 13 bases between them. CDR3 sequence (DNA): TGTGCCAGCAGCGTAGACGGACGAGGAAGTGGAAACACCATATATTTT. This sequence encodes CASSVDGRGSGNTIYF.

The CDR3 here is CASSQGLGGVGEQYF. As DNA, the CDR3 is TGTGCCAGCAGCCAAGGATTAGGGGGGGTCGGCGAGCAGTACTTC. This chain connects TRBV4-2 to TRBJ2-7; D is perhaps TRBD2 (7 bases). The CDR3 is made up of 15 amino acids. V lost 1 base and J lost 6, with 16 bases in between. The germline CDR1 and CDR2 sequences are LGHNA and YNFKEQ.

This sequence joins TRBV28 and TRBJ1-4; D ambiguous. The CDR3 is made up of 15 amino acids. In germline, CDR1 is MDHEN, CDR2 SYDVKM. The V end lost 7 bases, the J end lost 2 bases, and 14 bases lay between the germline ends. The CDR3 region is CASTPAGETNEKLFF. In nucleotides, the CDR3 is TGTGCCAGCACCCCCGCTGGCGAGACTAATGAAAAACTGTTTTTT.

This clone was found a few times. A read error may produce the germline difference seen at one junction end. This rearrangement joins TRBV27 to TRBJ2-1, with D perhaps being TRBD1 or TRBD2 (5 bases each). The germline CDR1 and CDR2 sequences are MNHEY and SMNVEV (reference sequence). The CDR3 length is 13 residues. CDR3 sequence reads: CASSPSGAPSPVF. Written as DNA, the CDR3 is TGTGCCAGCAGCCCCTCCGGGGCCCCTTCCCCCGTCTTC.

V usage is TRBV9 and J usage is TRBJ2-7; D gene unclear. This CDR3 comprises 13 residues. V gave up 0 bases and J gave up 0 bases, with 4 bases separating them. Germline CDR1 and CDR2: SGDLS and YYNGEE. The CDR3 sequence is CASSVDSSYEQYF. The CDR3 region has the DNA TGTGCCAGCAGCGTAGACAGCTCCTACGAGCAGTACTTC.

The V gene is TRBV9, the J gene TRBJ2-7, with a tentative D call TRBD2 (6 bases). The germline V gene has CDR1 SGDLS and CDR2 YYNGEE. V was cut by 0 bases and J by 6 bases, with 19 bases left in between. This CDR3 spans 16 amino acids. The CDR3 region has the DNA TGTGCCAGCAGCGTAGCTCGGTTAGAGGGAGGCTGCGAGCAGTACTTC. Translated: CASSVARLEGGCEQYF.

This sequence joins TRBV4-1 and TRBJ2-1; D is unresolved. The CDR3 consists of 13 residues. Germline V gene sequence: CDR1 MGHRA, CDR2 YSYEKL. V gave up 2 bases and J gave up 6 bases, with 8 bases separating them. The CDR3 DNA is TGCGCCAGCAGCCAACTCGGAGCCAATGAGCAGTTCTTC. Translating it yields CASSQLGANEQFF.

V usage is TRBV5-1 and J usage is TRBJ2-5, with 8 bases identical to TRBD2. The CDR3 loop spans 16 amino acids. CDR1 and CDR2 from the germline V gene are SGHRS and YFSETQ. V lost 0 bases and J lost 0; bases outside the gene matches: 4. In DNA, the CDR3 is TGCGCCAGCAGCTTGGCCACGGGGGGGTACCAAGAGACCCAGTACTTC. It encodes CASSLATGGYQETQYF.

The table lists this clone with a count of one. The V gene is TRBV30, the J gene TRBJ2-2; D gene uncertain. Germline-derived CDR1 and CDR2 are GTSNPN and SVGIG (reference sequence). The CDR3 contains 14 residues. V gave up 4 bases and J gave up 4 bases, with 13 bases separating them. CDR3: CAWTSETFTGELFF. CDR3 nucleotides: TGTGCCTGGACTTCGGAGACTTTCACCGGGGAGCTGTTTTTT.

The chain has TRBV9 and TRBJ2-5, with D maybe TRBD2 (6 bases). V gave up 0 bases and J gave up 4 bases, with 10 bases separating them. From germline, CDR1 is SGDLS and CDR2 YYNGEE. This CDR3 is 14 amino acids long. CDR3 sequence: CASSVVGGRETQYF. The CDR3 nucleotides read TGTGCCAGCAGCGTAGTAGGAGGGAGAGAGACCCAGTACTTC.

The rearrangement links TRBV27 to TRBJ1-1, with D perhaps TRBD1 (6 bases). The germline gives CDR1 MNHEY, CDR2 SMNVEV (reference sequence). The CDR3 extends over 15 amino acids. Deletions cut 8 bases from V and 4 bases from J, with 20 bases between. The CDR3 region is CASAPGWGQGTEAFF. The CDR3 nucleotides are TGTGCCAGCGCTCCCGGGTGGGGGCAAGGCACTGAAGCTTTCTTT.

The chain has TRBV19 and TRBJ1-2; possibly TRBD1 for D (5 bases). The CDR3 covers 14 residues. V dropped 1 base and J dropped 5 bases, with 11 bases sitting between them. The V gene's germline CDR1 is LNHDA and CDR2 SQIVND (reference sequence). The CDR3 loop is CASSIGGTAYGYTF. The CDR3 DNA reads as TGTGCCAGTAGTATAGGTGGGACGGCGTATGGCTACACCTTC.

V is TRBV9 and J is TRBJ1-6; 9 bases are shared with TRBD1. V lost 7 bases to trimming and J lost 6 bases; unmatched junction nucleotides: 5. The germline gives CDR1 SGDLS, CDR2 YYNGEE. The CDR3 covers 14 residues. The chain's CDR3 is CASGGTGLNSPLHF. The CDR3 DNA reads TGTGCCAGCGGGGGGACAGGGCTTAATTCACCCCTCCACTTT.

This clone was counted once. The genes are TRBV7-8 and TRBJ2-4; TRBD2 might be the D (5 bases). Looked up from germline, CDR1 is SGHVS and CDR2 is FQNEAQ. V was cut by 5 bases and J by 6 bases, with 17 bases left in between. This CDR3 region has 15 residues. The CDR3 DNA is TGTGCCAGCAGCCCGCCGGGGAGAGGAGGAAACATTCAGTACTTC. Translation gives CASSPPGRGGNIQYF.

This rearrangement joins TRBV7-8 to TRBJ2-3, with D hard to call. This CDR3 is 14 amino acids long. Germline V gene lookup returns CDR1 SGHVS and CDR2 FQNEAQ. Trimming shortened V by 5 bases and J by 6 bases, and 15 bases separated the two germline ends. CDR3 nucleotide sequence: TGTGCCAGCAGCCACCCCAGGTTGGGGGATACGCAGTATTTT. Its translation: CASSHPRLGDTQYF. The full variable domain, its missing parts supplied by reference TRBV7-8 and TRBJ2-3, is GAGVSQSPRYKVAKRGQDVALRCDPISGHVSLFWYQQALGQGPEFLTYFQNEAQLDKSGLPSDRFFAERPEGSVSTLKIQRTQQEDSAVYLCASSHPRLGDTQYFGPGTRLTVL.